This T cell receptor (beta chain) was observed in a study of T cells in Graves' hyperthyroidism and ophthalmopathy. The investigators amplified TCR beta CDR3 regions from RNA transcripts. HTBI primers were the set used in a first-round RT-PCR of the TCR CDR3. From the multiplex PCR reads, TCRdb called clonotypes with MiXCR, one entry per CDR3 protein. The sample shows some 580,000 distinct CDR3 sequences, roughly 15% of them seen only once. The V end was cut by 6 bases, the J end by 6 bases, with 15 bases between. Per germline, CDR1 MNHEY and CDR2 SVGEGT. The CDR3 sequence is 15 residues long. This clonotype appeared a few times.

The V and J genes are TRBV6-2 or TRBV6-3 and TRBJ1-6; D is uncertain. The specimen sequenced was blood. The sequence derives from a woman aged 40 to 50 with Graves' ophthalmopathy. The CDR3 coding sequence is TGTGCCAGCAGGCCACCTACGGGCCTTAATTCACCCCTCCACTTT. Translation gives CASRPPTGLNSPLHF.